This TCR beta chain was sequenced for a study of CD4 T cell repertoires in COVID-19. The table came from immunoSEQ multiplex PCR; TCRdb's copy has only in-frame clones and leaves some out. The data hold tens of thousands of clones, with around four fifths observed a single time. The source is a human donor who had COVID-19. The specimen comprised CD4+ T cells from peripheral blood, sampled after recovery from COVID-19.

The CDR3 DNA is TGTGCCAGCAGCCAAGCCCTAGCGGGATACTACGAGCAGTACTTC. This encodes CASSQALAGYYEQYF. The chain couples TRBV3-1 (or the pseudogene TRBV3-2) to TRBJ2-7; 9 bases align to TRBD2. Germline CDR1 is LGHDT and CDR2 is YNNKEL (reference sequence). The J segment lost 3 bases and the V segment lost 1 base, leaving 4 bases of the junction unmatched. This CDR3 has 15 amino acids.